Below, 14 T cell receptor beta chains from the same sample are listed, as sequenced in a study of memory CD4+ T cells and cytomegalovirus serostatus. Only in-frame clones appear in the TCRdb table, and some are missing; sequencing was by immunoSEQ multiplex PCR. This table has about 56,000 clones, 82% appearing once. The sort gate was single viable CD3+CD4+CD8-CD45RO+ cells for memory CD4+ T cells. Sequenced material: memory CD4+ T cells from blood. These receptors were taken from an adult in good health and CMV-seronegative.

The J gene is TRBJ1-4, the V gene TRBV5-6; 9 bases map to TRBD1. Germline V CDR1 and CDR2: SGHDT, YYEEEE. This CDR3 is built from 16 residues. J was trimmed by 7 bases and V by 4 bases; bases with no gene match: 11. CDR3 protein: CASSVQNRGRSEKLFF. The CDR3 nucleotides are TGTGCCAGCAGCGTCCAAAACAGGGGGCGCTCTGAAAAACTGTTTTTT.

This rearrangement joins TRBV10-3 to TRBJ2-4; possibly TRBD1 or TRBD2 for D (7 bases each). The V gene's germline CDR1 is ENHRY and CDR2 SYGVKD. The germline V and J ends were trimmed by 7 bases and 7 bases, with 17 bases remaining between them. CDR3 length equals 14 residues. DNA for the CDR3: TGTGCCATCACCCCTGACAGGGAGGGGAACATTCAGTACTTC. Translating gives CAITPDREGNIQYF.

This chain uses TRBV9 with TRBJ2-1, with 7 bases lining up with TRBD2. The V segment lost 2 bases and the J segment 0 bases; nucleotides outside the gene matches: 11. Germline-derived CDR1 and CDR2 are SGDLS and YYNGEE. The CDR3 consists of 18 residues. The CDR3 DNA is TGTGCCAGCAGCGTGGGCGGGGGAAGTTCGCTCTCCTACAATGAGCAGTTCTTC. This translates into CASSVGGGSSLSYNEQFF.

J is TRBJ2-3 and V is TRBV7-2; D call uncertain. The V end was cut by 5 bases, the J end by 1 base, with 13 bases between. CDR1 SGHTA and CDR2 FQGNSA come from the germline V gene. This CDR3 spans 15 amino acids. The CDR3 reads CASSRDFEGTDTQYF. Here the CDR3 DNA reads TGTGCCAGCAGCCGAGACTTCGAAGGCACAGATACGCAGTATTTT.

This rearrangement joins TRBV7-8 to TRBJ1-1; 10 positions match TRBD1. Unmatched junction bases numbered 5, after V lost 4 bases and J lost 3 bases. This CDR3 region has 15 residues. Germline V gives CDR1 SGHVS, CDR2 FQNEAQ. The CDR3, as DNA: TGTGCCAGCAGCTCTCGACAGGGGGCGGACACTGAAGCTTTCTTT. Translating it yields CASSSRQGADTEAFF. The variable domain in full, completed from reference TRBV7-8 and TRBJ1-1, reads GAGVSQSPRYKVAKRGQDVALRCDPISGHVSLFWYQQALGQGPEFLTYFQNEAQLDKSGLPSDRFFAERPEGSVSTLKIQRTQQEDSAVYLCASSSRQGADTEAFFGQGTRLTVV.

This chain joins TRBV30 and TRBJ2-7; D ambiguous. Germline loops: CDR1 GTSNPN, CDR2 SVGIG (reference sequence). The V and J ends lost 3 bases and 6 bases respectively, with 12 bases between them. The length of the CDR3 is 12 residues. Here the CDR3 DNA reads TGTGCCTGGAGGAGCCCCAAAGGCGAGCAGTACTTC. It specifies CAWRSPKGEQYF.

The chain is built from TRBV4-2 and TRBJ2-7; perhaps TRBD2 as D (7 bases). This CDR3 is 16 amino acids long. Germline V lookup: CDR1 LGHNA, CDR2 YNFKEQ. V lost 4 bases to trimming and J lost 0 bases, with 16 bases between them. The CDR3 spells CASSRGGAGSSYEQYF. The CDR3 bases are TGTGCCAGCAGCCGGGGGGGGGCAGGGAGCTCCTACGAGCAGTACTTC.

This clone has only one observation. The rearrangement joins TRBV4-1 to TRBJ1-2, with 8 bases fitting TRBD1. CDR1 MGHRA and CDR2 YSYEKL come from the germline V gene. Trimming removed 0 bases from V and 7 bases from J; junction bases left unmatched: 7. The CDR3 totals 15 residues. CDR3 nucleotide sequence: TGCGCCAGCAGCCAAGATCACCCAGGGGGCGGTGGCTACACCTTC. Protein: CASSQDHPGGGGYTF.

This chain joins TRBV11-1 and TRBJ1-2; perhaps TRBD1 as D (6 bases). The CDR3 consists of 13 residues. V lost 5 bases, J lost 2 bases, and 9 bases lay in between. Germline loops: CDR1 SGHAT, CDR2 FQDESV (reference sequence). The CDR3 coding sequence is TGTGCCAGCAGCCCGACAGGCAACTATGGCTACACCTTC. Its protein is CASSPTGNYGYTF.

The CDR3 DNA sequence: TGTGCCAGCTCAGGACAGGGGGAGACCCAGTACTTC. Amino acid sequence: CASSGQGETQYF. V and J are TRBV18 and TRBJ2-5; 9 nucleotides line up with TRBD1. V gave up 5 bases and J gave up 5 bases; unmatched junction bases: 0. Germline-derived CDR1 and CDR2 are KGHSH and LQKENI. The CDR3 extends over 12 amino acids.

The genes are TRBV4-2 and TRBJ2-5; tentatively, D is TRBD2 (6 bases). Trimming cost V 1 base and J 5 bases, with 11 bases left between them. CDR1 LGHNA and CDR2 YNFKEQ come from the germline V gene. This CDR3 region has 14 residues. The CDR3 coding sequence is TGTGCCAGCAGCCAAGTGGGGCGGGACGAGACCCAGTACTTC. It yields the protein CASSQVGRDETQYF.

V usage is TRBV28 and J usage is TRBJ2-6, with a weak D call TRBD2 (5 bases). CDR1 and CDR2 from the germline V gene are MDHEN and SYDVKM. The CDR3 has 15 amino acids. The V and J ends lost 4 bases and 0 bases respectively, with 7 bases between them. CDR3 protein: CASSWTYSGANVLTF. DNA of the CDR3: TGTGCCAGCAGTTGGACTTACTCTGGGGCCAACGTCCTGACTTTC.

The DNA of the CDR3 is TGTGCCAGCTCCCTGTCGACGAGCCCTGGAAACACCATATATTTT. This sequence encodes CASSLSTSPGNTIYF. The rearrangement links TRBV18 to TRBJ1-3; the D is unclear. The CDR3 has 15 amino acids. Trimming took 6 bases from V and 2 from J, leaving 14 bases between them. Germline V gives CDR1 KGHSH, CDR2 LQKENI.

A remark on this clone: One end of the junction does not line up with germline, which may come from a read error. The chain combines TRBV7-7 with TRBJ2-1; D may match TRBD1 or TRBD2 (6 bases each). The CDR3 length is 15 residues. CDR1 is SSHAT and CDR2 is FNYEAQ in the germline V gene (reference sequence). The CDR3 loop reads CASSPWGAPYNEQFF. The DNA of the CDR3 is TGTGCTAGCAGCCCCTGGGGGGCACCCTACAATGAGCAGTTCTTC.